The clone carrying this TCR beta chain was detected a few times. Its cognate antigen is unknown. The TCR alpha and TCR beta cDNA libraries, bearing sample barcodes and UMIs, were generated by 5'RACE using constant-segment primers. A single record per CDR3 protein comes from TCRdb applying MiXCR to the 5' RACE reads. The sample has 350,000 to 500,000 distinct CDR3 sequences, roughly 17% seen once. These data come from a study of T-cell memory formation after mild COVID-19. At the level of the study: Clusters of TCRs were largely donor specific.

Whole-study findings and limits: Researchers found some responding clones in pre-infection memory, a sign that cross-reactive memory joined.

V was clipped by 0 bases and J by 0 bases, with 7 bases between them. Germline V lookup: CDR1 SGHTA, CDR2 FQGNSA. The CDR3 runs to 15 residues. This receptor was obtained from a man aged 18 to 30 who had mild COVID-19 (a few samples of this study predate the infection). Cell type and time point are not known. The sequenced sample consisted of PBMCs or a T cell subset sorted from them (not recorded which). The rearrangement joins TRBV7-2 to TRBJ2-3; no reliable D call. The CDR3 loop is CASSLAPASTDTQYF. Written as DNA, the CDR3 is TGTGCCAGCAGCTTAGCGCCCGCTAGCACAGATACGCAGTATTTT.